The source of this T cell receptor beta chain is a study of blood T cell repertoires in COVID-19. The data were produced by immunoSEQ multiplex PCR, yet TCRdb's version contains in-frame clones alone and is incomplete. The sample holds about 260,000 clones, 85% to 90% seen once. Trimming removed 5 bases from V and 8 bases from J, with 12 bases in between. This CDR3 is 12 amino acids long. The germline CDR1 and CDR2 sequences are SEHNR and FQNEAQ (reference sequence). Sequencing was carried out using peripheral blood. This receptor was obtained from a woman in her fifties or sixties with COVID-19, enrolled during active disease. The chain employs TRBV7-9 and TRBJ1-2; perhaps TRBD1 as D (6 bases). The CDR3 coding sequence is TGTGCCAGCAGCGTGGACAGTAGCGGCTACACCTTC. Its translation is CASSVDSSGYTF.